This TCR beta chain was recovered during a study of blood T cell repertoires in COVID-19. This clone was recorded only once. CDR1 and CDR2 from the germline V gene are LNHDA and SQIVND (reference sequence). With 4 bases clipped from V and 0 bases from J, the junction kept 5 bases outside the gene matches. The CDR3 has 16 amino acids. Assay: immunoSEQ multiplex PCR; the TCRdb copy retains only in-frame clones and omits some. The table lists around 84,000 clones, 70% to 85% of them singletons. The material sequenced was peripheral blood. The chain couples TRBV19 to TRBJ2-4; 8 bases agree with TRBD1. This receptor was obtained from a man in his fifties or sixties with active or convalescent COVID-19. CDR3 sequence reads: CASSSGTGLAKNIQYF. CDR3 nucleotides: TGTGCCAGTAGTAGTGGGACAGGTTTAGCCAAAAACATTCAGTACTTC.